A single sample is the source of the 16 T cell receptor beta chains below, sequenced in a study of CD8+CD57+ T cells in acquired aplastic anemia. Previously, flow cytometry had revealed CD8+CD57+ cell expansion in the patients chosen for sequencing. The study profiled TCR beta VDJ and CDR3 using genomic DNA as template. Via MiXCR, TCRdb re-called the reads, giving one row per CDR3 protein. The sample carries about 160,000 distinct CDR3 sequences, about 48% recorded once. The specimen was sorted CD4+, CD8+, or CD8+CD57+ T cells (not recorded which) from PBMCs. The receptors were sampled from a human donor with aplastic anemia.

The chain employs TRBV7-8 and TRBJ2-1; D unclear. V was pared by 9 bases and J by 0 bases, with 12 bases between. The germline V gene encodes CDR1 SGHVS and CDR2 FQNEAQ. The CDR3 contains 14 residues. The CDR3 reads CASTLVGSYNEQFF. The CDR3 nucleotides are TGTGCCAGTACGTTGGTCGGCTCCTACAATGAGCAGTTCTTC.

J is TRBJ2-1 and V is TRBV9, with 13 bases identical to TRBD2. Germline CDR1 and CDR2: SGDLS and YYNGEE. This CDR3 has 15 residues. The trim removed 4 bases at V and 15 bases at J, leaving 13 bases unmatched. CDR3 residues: CASSKGGLAGEVWFF. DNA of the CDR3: TGTGCCAGCAGCAAAGGAGGACTAGCGGGAGAGGTGTGGTTCTTC.

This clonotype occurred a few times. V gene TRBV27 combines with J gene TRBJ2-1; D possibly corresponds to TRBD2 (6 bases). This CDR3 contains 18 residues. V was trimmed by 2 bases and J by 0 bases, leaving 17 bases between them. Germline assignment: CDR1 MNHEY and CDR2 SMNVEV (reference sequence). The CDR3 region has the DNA TGTGCCAGCAGTTTAAGGAGTACGGGAGAGAGCTCCTACAATGAGCAGTTCTTC. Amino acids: CASSLRSTGESSYNEQFF.

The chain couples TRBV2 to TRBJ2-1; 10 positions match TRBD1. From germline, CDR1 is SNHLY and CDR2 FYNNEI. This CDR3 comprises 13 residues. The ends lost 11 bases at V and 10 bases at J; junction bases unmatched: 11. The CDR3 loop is CASIDRGLGEQFF. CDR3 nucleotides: TGTGCCTCCATCGACAGGGGGCTGGGGGAGCAGTTCTTC.

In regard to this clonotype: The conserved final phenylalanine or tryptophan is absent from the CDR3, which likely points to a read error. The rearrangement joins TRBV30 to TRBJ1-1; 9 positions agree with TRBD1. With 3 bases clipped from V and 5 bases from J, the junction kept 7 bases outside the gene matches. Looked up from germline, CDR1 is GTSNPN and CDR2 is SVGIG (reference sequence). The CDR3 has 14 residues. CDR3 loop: CAWRRGQGRTEAFS. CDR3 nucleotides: TGTGCCTGGAGGAGGGGACAGGGAAGAACTGAAGCTTTCTCT.

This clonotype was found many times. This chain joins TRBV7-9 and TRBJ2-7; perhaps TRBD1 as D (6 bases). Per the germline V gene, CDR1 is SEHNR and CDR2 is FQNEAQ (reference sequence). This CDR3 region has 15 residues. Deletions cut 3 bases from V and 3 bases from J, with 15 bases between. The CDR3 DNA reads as TGTGCCAGCAGCTTCCACCAGGGGTCCCACTACGAGCAGTACTTC. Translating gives CASSFHQGSHYEQYF.

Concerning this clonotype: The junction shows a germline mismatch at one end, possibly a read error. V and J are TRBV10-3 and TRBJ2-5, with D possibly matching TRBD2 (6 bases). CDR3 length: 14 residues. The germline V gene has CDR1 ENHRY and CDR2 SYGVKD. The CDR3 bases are TGTGCCAGCACCAAAAAGGGACTGGGAGAGACACAGTACTTC. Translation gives CASTKKGLGETQYF.

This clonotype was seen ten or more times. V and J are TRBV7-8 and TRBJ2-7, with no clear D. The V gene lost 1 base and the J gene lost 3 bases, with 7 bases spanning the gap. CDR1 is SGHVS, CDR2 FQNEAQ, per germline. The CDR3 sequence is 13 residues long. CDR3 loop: CASSLGSVYEQYF. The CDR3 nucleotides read TGTGCCAGCAGCTTAGGATCGGTCTACGAGCAGTACTTC.

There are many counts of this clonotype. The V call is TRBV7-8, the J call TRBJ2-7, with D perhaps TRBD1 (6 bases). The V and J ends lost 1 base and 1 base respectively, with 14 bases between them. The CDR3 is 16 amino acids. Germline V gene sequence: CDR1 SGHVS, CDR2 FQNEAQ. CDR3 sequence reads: CASSLDRAEESYEQYF. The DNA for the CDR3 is TGTGCCAGCAGCTTAGACAGGGCCGAGGAATCCTACGAGCAGTACTTC.

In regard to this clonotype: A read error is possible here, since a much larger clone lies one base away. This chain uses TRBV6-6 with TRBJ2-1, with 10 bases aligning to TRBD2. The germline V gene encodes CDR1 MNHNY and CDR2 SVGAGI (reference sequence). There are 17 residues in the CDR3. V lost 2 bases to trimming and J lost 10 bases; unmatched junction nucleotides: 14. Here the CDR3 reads CASSYLAGGGTSDEQFF. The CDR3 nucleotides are TGTGCCAGCAGTTACCTAGCAGGGGGCGGGACTAGCGACGAGCAGTTCTTC.

This chain's CDR3 is CASSLSHTFQVDQYF. For the CDR3, the DNA is TGTGCCAGCAGCTTATCCCACACCTTCCAAGTCGACCAGTACTTC. The chain uses TRBV7-9 and TRBJ2-5; D gene unclear. CDR3 length equals 15 residues. The germline V gene encodes CDR1 SEHNR and CDR2 FQNEAQ (reference sequence). V lost 2 bases to trimming and J lost 10 bases, with 20 bases between them.

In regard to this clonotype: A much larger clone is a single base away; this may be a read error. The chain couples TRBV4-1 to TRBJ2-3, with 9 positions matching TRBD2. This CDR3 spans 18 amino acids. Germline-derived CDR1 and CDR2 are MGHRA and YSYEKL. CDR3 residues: CASSQAPRSGSMADMQYF. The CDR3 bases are TGCGCCAGCAGCCAAGCCCCCCGTAGCGGGAGCATGGCAGATATGCAGTATTTT.

The CDR3 here is CATSGNPDSQTAICDSPLHF. The CDR3 DNA is TGTGCCACCAGTGGAAACCCGGACTCACAGACGGCCATATGTGATTCACCCCTCCACTTT. This chain joins TRBV24-1 and TRBJ1-6; unclear D gene. Germline V gene sequence: CDR1 KGHDR, CDR2 SFDVKD. The length of the CDR3 is 20 residues. V dropped 5 bases and J dropped 8 bases, with 30 bases sitting between them.

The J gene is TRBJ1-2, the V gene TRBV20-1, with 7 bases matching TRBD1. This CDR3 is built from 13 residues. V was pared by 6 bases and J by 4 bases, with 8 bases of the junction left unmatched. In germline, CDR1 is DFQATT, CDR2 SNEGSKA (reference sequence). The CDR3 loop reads CSAAGGDTYGYTF. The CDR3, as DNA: TGCAGTGCCGCAGGGGGGGATACCTATGGCTACACCTTC.

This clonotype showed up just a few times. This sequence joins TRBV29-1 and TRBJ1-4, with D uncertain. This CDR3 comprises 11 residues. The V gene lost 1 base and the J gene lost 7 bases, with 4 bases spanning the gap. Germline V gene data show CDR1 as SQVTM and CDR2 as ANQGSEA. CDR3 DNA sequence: TGCAGCGTTGAAGGGGGTGAAAAACTGTTTTTT. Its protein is CSVEGGEKLFF.

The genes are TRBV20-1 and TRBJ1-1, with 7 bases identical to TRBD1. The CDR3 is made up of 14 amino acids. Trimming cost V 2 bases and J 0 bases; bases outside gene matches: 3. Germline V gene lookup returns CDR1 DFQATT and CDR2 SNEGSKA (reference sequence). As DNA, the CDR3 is TGCAGTGCTAGACAGGGACAGATGAACACTGAAGCTTTCTTT. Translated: CSARQGQMNTEAFF.